Described below is a single T cell receptor beta chain sequence and its context. What it binds is unknown. The V gene's germline CDR1 is MGHRA and CDR2 YSYEKL. V was trimmed by 1 base and J by 0 bases, leaving 16 bases between them. There are 17 residues in the CDR3. Sequencing was performed with immunoSEQ multiplex PCR; in TCRdb, only in-frame clones are kept and a portion is missing. The sample gives 1.5 million to 2.5 million clones, about 94% of which show up once; 1% to 1.5% is in the top ten. The sample belongs to a study of shared clonotypes between healthy human individuals. Study-level results: There were few donors, and this limited the genetic and exposure-history diversity represented.

Naive-designated CD8 cells lacked CD45RO, were positively enriched for CCR7, and omitted terminally differentiated effector memory CD45RA+ cells. The sequenced material came from naive CD8+ T cells sorted from blood. The gene calls are TRBV4-1 and TRBJ2-7; no definite D call. This receptor was identified in a man between 18 and 29 years old in good health. CDR3 in DNA: TGCGCCAGCAGCCAAGTCCAGAGACCGAGGAGCTCCTACGAGCAGTACTTC. It specifies CASSQVQRPRSSYEQYF.